Here is one T cell receptor (beta chain) with its context. V was clipped by 6 bases and J by 3 bases; unmatched bases: 7. The CDR3 is made up of 14 amino acids. CDR1 is MNHEY, CDR2 SVGAGI, per germline. The data are from a study of blood T cell repertoires in COVID-19. TCRdb keeps only in-frame clones here, not all; method: immunoSEQ multiplex PCR. Among about 400,000 clones, more than 70% were seen once, and the ten largest hold 1.2%. The chain recombines TRBV6-5 with TRBJ1-2, with 7 bases identical to TRBD1. The TCR comes from a man aged 35-49 years with acute or convalescent COVID-19. Sequencing input: peripheral blood. CDR3 in amino acids: CASSPGQQYYGYTF. The CDR3, as DNA: TGTGCCAGCAGCCCGGGACAGCAATACTATGGCTACACCTTC.